This T cell receptor beta chain appears in the sequencing data of a study of human T cells and chemical hapten exposure (dated by TCRdb to the early 2020s). As for the study more broadly: For sensitization, 2% DPC in acetone was applied to a roughly 2 cm by roughly 2 cm area of upper inner arm skin. Patients additionally received weekly therapeutic DPC doses to the scalp throughout the roughly 25-week study period. Patch tests used Finn chambers with 0.01% DPC on the upper back, scored after 6 days by International Contact Dermatitis Research Group standards. The mostly female patient cohort included alopecia areata with under or over 50% scalp involvement, alopecia totalis and alopecia universalis. The libraries were sequenced as a pool, and the TCR yield per sample differed mostly because of small variations in library volumes within the pool. This study followed changes in the peripheral blood TCR repertoire in vivo during primary and secondary sensitization of alopecia patients to the hapten diphenylcyclopropenone (DPC). Patient blood was sampled pre-sensitization (week 0) and at 2, 6 and about 24 weeks after DPC sensitization. Nearly 30 alopecia patients provided blood for TCR sequencing at one to four time points (pre-sensitization, 2, 6 and 24 weeks). What the study reported, not specific to this receptor: Because every patient had alopecia, a presumed autoimmune disease, the patients' immune response might differ from that of healthy individuals. Repeated subsampling changed both the strength of the expansion versus patch-test correlation and the threshold at which the correlation became significant. The number of PT1 expanded TCRs positively correlated with patch test score, significant at thresholds 8, 16 and 32 but not 4. DPC sensitization did not change how many TCRs were above 1 in 1000 frequency, and no evidence was found of alterations in global repertoire structure. Significantly more large CDR3 similarity clusters were formed by expanded TCRs than by pre-sensitization or healthy control sets, consistent with antigen-driven responses.

The meaning of the sample's time point label: patch test 1, 2 weeks after DPC sensitization. The label giving this sample's treatment or condition can be read as: therapeutic diphenylcyclopropenone sensitization with weekly scalp DPC. At each patch-test visit, blood was drawn before the patch test was applied. Eligible patients were aged 18 to 70, diagnosed with alopecia, deemed suitable for DPC therapy, and excluded if pregnant. Unfractionated whole blood was collected in Tempus Blood RNA tubes, and total RNA was extracted from that blood. Trimmed from V: 5 bases; trimmed from J: 2 bases; junction bases lacking a gene match: 5. As encoded in the germline V gene (reference sequence), CDR1 is LGHDT while CDR2 is YNNKEL. CDR3 length: 14 amino acids, cysteine to phenylalanine. The only DNA kept is the CDR3, 42 bases in frame from the first base. On this clonotype itself: Its antigen remains undetermined. Within one base of it there is no much larger clone, and no base qualities were kept.

Receptor amplification or capture employed RACE. Sequencing instrument: NextSeq 500. Library preparation attached unique molecular identifiers to individual cDNA molecules for quantitative, reproducible TCR counting. From each blood RNA sample, both TCR alpha and TCR beta chains were sequenced. On the authors' methods: Samples had a median of about 96,000 TCRs, with a range from about 23,224 to 700,000. The Decombinator software suite was used to annotate V, J and CDR3 in the TCR reads. Every sample was subsampled to the same number of TCRs (28,000) for the PS versus PT1 abundance plots. TCRs were defined as expanded if absent before sensitization and observed at least eight times at the 2-week time point. TCRdb applied fastp at Q25 and MiXCR to the public reads, then kept only in-frame beta chains. Merged by CDR3 protein, the rows form single entries marked with the most common genes and DNA. TCRdb's processing, not the study's, gives the V and J calls here. For this sample the table gives 79,000 or so distinct CDR3 sequences, of which 32% were detected only once. The ten largest clones take up more than 7% of the sample.

This sequence uses TRBV3-1 and TRBJ1-2, with 7 bases aligning to TRBD1. The receptor's source is a man aged 35 to 55 with alopecia areata. Some clones in this sample may be carry-over from other donors' samples. This specimen was whole blood, taken in connection with sensitization to the hapten diphenylcyclopropenone (DPC). CDR3 protein: CASSDRDLNYGYTF. The DNA sequence is as follows: TGTGCCAGCAGCGACAGGGATCTGAACTATGGCTACACCTTC.